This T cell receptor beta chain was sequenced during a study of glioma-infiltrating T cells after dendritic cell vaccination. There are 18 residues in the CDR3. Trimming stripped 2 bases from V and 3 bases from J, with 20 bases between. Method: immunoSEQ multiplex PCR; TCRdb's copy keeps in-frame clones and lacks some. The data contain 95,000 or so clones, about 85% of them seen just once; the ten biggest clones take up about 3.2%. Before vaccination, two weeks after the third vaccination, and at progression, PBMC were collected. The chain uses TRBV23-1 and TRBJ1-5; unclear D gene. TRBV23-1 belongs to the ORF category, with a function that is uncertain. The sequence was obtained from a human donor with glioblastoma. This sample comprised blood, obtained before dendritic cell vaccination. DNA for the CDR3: TGCGCCAGCAGTCAACGCCCTGAAGAAATCAGGAACAATCAGCCCCAGCATTTT. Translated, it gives CASSQRPEEIRNNQPQHF.